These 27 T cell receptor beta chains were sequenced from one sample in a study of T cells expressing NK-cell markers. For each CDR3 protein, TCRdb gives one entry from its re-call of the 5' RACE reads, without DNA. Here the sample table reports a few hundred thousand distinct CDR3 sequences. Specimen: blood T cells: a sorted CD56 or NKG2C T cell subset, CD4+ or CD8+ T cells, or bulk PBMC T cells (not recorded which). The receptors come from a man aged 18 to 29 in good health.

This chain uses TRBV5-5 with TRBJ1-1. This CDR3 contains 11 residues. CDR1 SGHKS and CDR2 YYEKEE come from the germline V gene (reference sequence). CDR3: CASTRRHEAFF.

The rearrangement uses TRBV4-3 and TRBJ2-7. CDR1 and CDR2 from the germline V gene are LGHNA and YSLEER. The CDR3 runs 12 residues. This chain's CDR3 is CASSQGYDEQYF.

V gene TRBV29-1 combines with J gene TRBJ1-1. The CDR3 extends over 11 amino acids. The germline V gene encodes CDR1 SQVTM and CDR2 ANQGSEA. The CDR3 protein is CSVEFRSRAFF.

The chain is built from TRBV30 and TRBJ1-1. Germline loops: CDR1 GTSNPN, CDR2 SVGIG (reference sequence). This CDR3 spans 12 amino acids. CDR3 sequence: CAWSESTTEAFF.

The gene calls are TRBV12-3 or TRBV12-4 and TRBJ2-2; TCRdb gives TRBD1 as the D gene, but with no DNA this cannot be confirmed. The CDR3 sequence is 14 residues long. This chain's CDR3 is CASRGASNTGELFF.

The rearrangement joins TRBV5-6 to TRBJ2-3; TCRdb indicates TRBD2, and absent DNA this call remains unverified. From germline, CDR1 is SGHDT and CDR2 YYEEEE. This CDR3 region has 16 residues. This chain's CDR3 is CASSLEWREGRNTQYF.

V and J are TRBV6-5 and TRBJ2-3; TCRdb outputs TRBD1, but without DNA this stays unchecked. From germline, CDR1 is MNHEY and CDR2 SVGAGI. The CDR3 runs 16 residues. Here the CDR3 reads CASSFHRDLRTDTQYF.

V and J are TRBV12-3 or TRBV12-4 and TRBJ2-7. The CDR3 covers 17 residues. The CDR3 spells CASSLFWQTGDSYEQYF.

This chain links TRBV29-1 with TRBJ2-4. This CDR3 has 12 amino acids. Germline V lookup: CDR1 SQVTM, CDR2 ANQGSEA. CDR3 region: CSVDVGTDIQYF.

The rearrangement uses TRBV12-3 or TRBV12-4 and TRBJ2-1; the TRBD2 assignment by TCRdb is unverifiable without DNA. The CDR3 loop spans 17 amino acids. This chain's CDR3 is CASSTFPSGLPYNEQFF.

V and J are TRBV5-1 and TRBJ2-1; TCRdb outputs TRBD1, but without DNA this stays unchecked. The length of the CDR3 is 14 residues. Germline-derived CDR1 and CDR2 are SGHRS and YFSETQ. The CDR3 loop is CASSSGQGASEQFF.

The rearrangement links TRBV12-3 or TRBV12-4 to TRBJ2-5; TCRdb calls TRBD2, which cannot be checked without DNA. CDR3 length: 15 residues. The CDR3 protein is CASSFGGVRKETQYF.

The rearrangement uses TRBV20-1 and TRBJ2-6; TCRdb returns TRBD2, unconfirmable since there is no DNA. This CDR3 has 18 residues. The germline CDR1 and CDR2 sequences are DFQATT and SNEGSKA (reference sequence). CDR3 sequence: CSARGLADRGSGANVLTF.

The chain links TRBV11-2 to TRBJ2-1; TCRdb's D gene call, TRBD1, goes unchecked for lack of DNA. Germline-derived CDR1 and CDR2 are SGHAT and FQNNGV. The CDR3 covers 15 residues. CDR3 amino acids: CASSSPRGLGNEQFF.

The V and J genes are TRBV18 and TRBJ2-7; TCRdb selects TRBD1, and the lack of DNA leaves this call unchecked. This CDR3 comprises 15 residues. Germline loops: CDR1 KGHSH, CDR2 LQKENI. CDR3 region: CASSPSRQDSYEQYF.

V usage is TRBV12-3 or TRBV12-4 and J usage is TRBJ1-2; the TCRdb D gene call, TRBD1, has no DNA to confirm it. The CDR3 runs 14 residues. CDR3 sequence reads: CASTLTGTGYGYTF.

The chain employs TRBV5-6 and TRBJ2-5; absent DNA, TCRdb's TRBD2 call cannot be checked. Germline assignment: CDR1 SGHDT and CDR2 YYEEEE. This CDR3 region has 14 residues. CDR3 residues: CASSFRSGSQTQYF.

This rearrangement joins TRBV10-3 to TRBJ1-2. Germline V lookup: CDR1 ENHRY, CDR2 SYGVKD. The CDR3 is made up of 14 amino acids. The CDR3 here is CATSESAALYGYTF.

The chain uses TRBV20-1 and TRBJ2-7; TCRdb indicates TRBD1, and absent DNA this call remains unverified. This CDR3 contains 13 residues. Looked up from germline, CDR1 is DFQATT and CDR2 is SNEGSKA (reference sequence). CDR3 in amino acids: CSVARTGSYEQYF.

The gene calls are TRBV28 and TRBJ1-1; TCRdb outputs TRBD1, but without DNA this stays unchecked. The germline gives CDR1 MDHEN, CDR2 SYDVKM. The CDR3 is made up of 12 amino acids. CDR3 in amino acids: CASSPLRDQAFF.

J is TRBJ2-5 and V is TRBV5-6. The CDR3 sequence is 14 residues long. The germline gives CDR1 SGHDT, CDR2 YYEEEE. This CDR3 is CASSLMTARETQYF.

The CDR3 loop is CASSQERLSTDTQYF. This sequence joins TRBV14 and TRBJ2-3. This CDR3 is built from 15 residues. Looked up from germline, CDR1 is SGHDN and CDR2 is FVKESK.

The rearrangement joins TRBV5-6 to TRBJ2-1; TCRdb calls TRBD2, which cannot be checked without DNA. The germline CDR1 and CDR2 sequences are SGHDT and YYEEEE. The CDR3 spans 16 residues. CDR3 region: CASSLEGTGEYNEQFF.

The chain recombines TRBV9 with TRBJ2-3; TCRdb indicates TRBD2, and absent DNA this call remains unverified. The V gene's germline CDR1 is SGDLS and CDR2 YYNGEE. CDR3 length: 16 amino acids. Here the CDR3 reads CASSTRLARSTDTQYF.

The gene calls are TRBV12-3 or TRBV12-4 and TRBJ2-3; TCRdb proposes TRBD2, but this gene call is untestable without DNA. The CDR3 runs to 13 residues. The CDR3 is CASSFGRADTQYF.

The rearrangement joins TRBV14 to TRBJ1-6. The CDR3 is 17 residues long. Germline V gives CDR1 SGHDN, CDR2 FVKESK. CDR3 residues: CASSQGFRSSYNSPLHF. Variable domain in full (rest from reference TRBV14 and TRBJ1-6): EAGVTQFPSHSVIEKGQTVTLRCDPISGHDNLYWYRRVMGKEIKFLLHFVKESKQDESGMPNNRFLAERTGGTYSTLKVQPAELEDSGVYFCASSQGFRSSYNSPLHFGNGTRLTVT.

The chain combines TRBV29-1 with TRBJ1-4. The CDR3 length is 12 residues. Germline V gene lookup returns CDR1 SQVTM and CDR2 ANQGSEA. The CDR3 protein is CSVRTQSEKLFF. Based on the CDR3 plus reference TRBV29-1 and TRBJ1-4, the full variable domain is SAVISQKPSRDICQRGTSLTIQCQVDSQVTMMFWYRQQPGQSLTLIATANQGSEATYESGFVIDKFPISRPNLTFSTLTVSNMSPEDSSIYLCSVRTQSEKLFFGSGTQLSVL.